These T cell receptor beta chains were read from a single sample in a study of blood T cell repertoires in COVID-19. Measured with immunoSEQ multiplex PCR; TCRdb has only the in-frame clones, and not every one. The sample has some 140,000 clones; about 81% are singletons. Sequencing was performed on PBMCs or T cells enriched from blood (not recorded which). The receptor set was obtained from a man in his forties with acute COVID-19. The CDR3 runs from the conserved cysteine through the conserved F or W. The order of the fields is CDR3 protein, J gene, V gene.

cdr3_aa: CASSPTGTGYDEQYF
j_call: TRBJ2-7
v_call: TRBV9

cdr3_aa: CASSSQLAGGQETQYF
j_call: TRBJ2-5
v_call: TRBV5-1

cdr3_aa: CASRGQGNSPLHF
j_call: TRBJ1-6
v_call: TRBV6-4

cdr3_aa: CASSSGVDYEQYF
j_call: TRBJ2-7
v_call: TRBV7-2

cdr3_aa: CASSSGLAEYNEQFF
j_call: TRBJ2-1
v_call: TRBV7-2

cdr3_aa: CASSWGTGNNSPLHF
j_call: TRBJ1-6
v_call: TRBV6-5

cdr3_aa: CASSLAVRGQTEAFF
j_call: TRBJ1-1
v_call: TRBV7-9

cdr3_aa: CASSSLTAFEQYF
j_call: TRBJ2-7
v_call: TRBV5-1

cdr3_aa: CASSLQGTGELFF
j_call: TRBJ2-2
v_call: TRBV12-3/TRBV12-4

cdr3_aa: CASSPGQALYQPQHF
j_call: TRBJ1-5
v_call: TRBV28

cdr3_aa: CAISEPTGGPGANVLTF
j_call: TRBJ2-6
v_call: TRBV10-3

cdr3_aa: CASSQGGTRAETQYF
j_call: TRBJ2-5
v_call: TRBV3-1/TRBV3-2

cdr3_aa: CASSVQGDTGELFF
j_call: TRBJ2-2
v_call: TRBV6-4

cdr3_aa: CASSPFRTGSSYEQYF
j_call: TRBJ2-7
v_call: TRBV7-2

cdr3_aa: CASSLGGGVSYEQYF
j_call: TRBJ2-7
v_call: TRBV5-1

cdr3_aa: CASSLLIGGFGYTF
j_call: TRBJ1-2
v_call: TRBV28

cdr3_aa: CASSLDLQGPRSYEQYF
j_call: TRBJ2-7
v_call: TRBV5-4

cdr3_aa: CASSPDRDTGELFF
j_call: TRBJ2-2
v_call: TRBV18

cdr3_aa: CASSPGYGSPLHF
j_call: TRBJ1-6
v_call: TRBV7-6

cdr3_aa: CASSERGGRRSNYGYTF
j_call: TRBJ1-2
v_call: TRBV2

cdr3_aa: CASSITGSQPQHF
j_call: TRBJ1-5
v_call: TRBV6-5

cdr3_aa: CASNRQGNSPLHF
j_call: TRBJ1-6
v_call: TRBV28

cdr3_aa: CSVVGGGGTEAFF
j_call: TRBJ1-1
v_call: TRBV29-1

cdr3_aa: CASSPGTAQNTIYF
j_call: TRBJ1-3
v_call: TRBV2

cdr3_aa: CAWSVWQNYGYTF
j_call: TRBJ1-2
v_call: TRBV30

cdr3_aa: CASSLDSRGTDTQYF
j_call: TRBJ2-3
v_call: TRBV19

cdr3_aa: CASSPNIAGGPGNTQYF
j_call: TRBJ2-3
v_call: TRBV18

cdr3_aa: CASSQTTGGNQPQHF
j_call: TRBJ1-5
v_call: TRBV7-9

cdr3_aa: CASTSGEFTDTQYF
j_call: TRBJ2-3
v_call: TRBV2

cdr3_aa: CASTLDRGQGELFF
j_call: TRBJ2-2
v_call: TRBV2

cdr3_aa: CASSSTLGTASTNEKLFF
j_call: TRBJ1-4
v_call: TRBV28

cdr3_aa: CASSSRSGWDTGELFF
j_call: TRBJ2-2
v_call: TRBV5-1

cdr3_aa: CASSERRDGGQYF
j_call: TRBJ2-7
v_call: TRBV6-1

cdr3_aa: CASSSVLAGAPDTQYF
j_call: TRBJ2-3
v_call: TRBV7-2

cdr3_aa: CASSSIQAFSGANVLTF
j_call: TRBJ2-6
v_call: TRBV5-6

cdr3_aa: CASSPYAQETQYF
j_call: TRBJ2-5
v_call: TRBV5-6

cdr3_aa: CSAGRGFGYTF
j_call: TRBJ1-2
v_call: TRBV20-1

cdr3_aa: CAISELGEENSPLHF
j_call: TRBJ1-6
v_call: TRBV10-3

cdr3_aa: CASSPKGDYEQYF
j_call: TRBJ2-7
v_call: TRBV18

cdr3_aa: CASSQRDTGELFF
j_call: TRBJ2-2
v_call: TRBV3-1/TRBV3-2